A selection of T cell receptor beta chains follows, all from one sample in a study of shared clonotypes between healthy human individuals. TCRdb keeps only in-frame clones here, not all; method: immunoSEQ multiplex PCR. The top ten clones hold around 1.1% of a sample with over 2 million clones, roughly 94% of them seen once. Sequencing input: naive CD8+ T cells sorted from blood. These receptors all stem from a man younger than 30 in good health. The CDR3 runs from the conserved cysteine through the conserved F or W. D genes are given only for firm matches. Clone size is given for some rows only: seen once, a few or many times, or a class if the clone is expanded.

D gene: -; J gene: TRBJ1-5; clone size: -; V gene: TRBV28; CDR3 protein: CASSLLRGLVNQPQHF; CDR3 DNA: TGTGCCAGCAGTTTATTGCGGGGGCTCGTTAATCAGCCCCAGCATTTT
D gene: TRBD2; J gene: TRBJ2-1; clone size: -; V gene: TRBV4-3; CDR3 protein: CASSLGLADDEQFF; CDR3 DNA: TGCGCCAGCAGCCTGGGACTAGCGGACGATGAGCAGTTCTTC
D gene: -; J gene: TRBJ1-2; clone size: -; V gene: TRBV6-1; CDR3 protein: CASSELGWGNYGYTF; CDR3 DNA: TGTGCCAGCAGTGAATTGGGCTGGGGAAACTATGGCTACACCTTC
D gene: TRBD2; J gene: TRBJ2-5; clone size: -; V gene: TRBV5-4; CDR3 protein: CASSDGTSGGGQETQYF; CDR3 DNA: TGTGCCAGCAGCGACGGGACTAGCGGGGGGGGTCAAGAGACCCAGTACTTC
D gene: TRBD1; J gene: TRBJ2-5; clone size: -; V gene: TRBV6-5; CDR3 protein: CASSYGQGWETQYF; CDR3 DNA: TGTGCCAGCAGTTACGGACAGGGGTGGGAGACCCAGTACTTC
D gene: -; J gene: TRBJ2-7; clone size: -; V gene: TRBV10-1; CDR3 protein: CASSRGSYEQYF; CDR3 DNA: TGCGCCAGTTCTCGGGGGTCCTACGAGCAGTACTTC
D gene: -; J gene: TRBJ2-7; clone size: -; V gene: TRBV20-1; CDR3 protein: CSAREMGEQYF; CDR3 DNA: TGCAGTGCTAGAGAGATGGGCGAGCAGTACTTC
D gene: TRBD1; J gene: TRBJ2-3; clone size: -; V gene: TRBV11-2; CDR3 protein: CASSYGTGVTDTQYF; CDR3 DNA: TGTGCCAGCAGTTACGGGACAGGGGTAACAGATACGCAGTATTTT
D gene: -; J gene: TRBJ2-7; clone size: -; V gene: TRBV28; CDR3 protein: CASSPFGRRSTYEQYF; CDR3 DNA: TGTGCCAGCAGCCCCTTCGGACGTCGATCTACCTACGAGCAGTACTTC
D gene: -; J gene: TRBJ1-5; clone size: -; V gene: TRBV11-2; CDR3 protein: CASSHDLSNQPQHF; CDR3 DNA: TGTGCCAGCAGCCACGACCTCAGCAATCAGCCCCAGCATTTT
D gene: -; J gene: TRBJ2-7; clone size: -; V gene: TRBV19; CDR3 protein: CASSIADSYEQYF; CDR3 DNA: TGTGCCAGTAGTATTGCAGACTCCTACGAGCAGTACTTC
D gene: TRBD2; J gene: TRBJ2-5; clone size: -; V gene: TRBV7-9; CDR3 protein: CASSSGLAGVQETQYF; CDR3 DNA: TGTGCCAGCAGCTCCGGACTAGCGGGCGTGCAAGAGACCCAGTACTTC
D gene: -; J gene: TRBJ1-3; clone size: -; V gene: TRBV28; CDR3 protein: CASSFVSSGNTIYF; CDR3 DNA: TGTGCCAGCAGTTTCGTATCCTCTGGAAACACCATATATTTT
D gene: TRBD1; J gene: TRBJ2-7; clone size: -; V gene: TRBV27; CDR3 protein: CASSTTGGGSYEQYF; CDR3 DNA: TGTGCCAGCAGTACGACAGGGGGAGGATCCTACGAGCAGTACTTC
D gene: TRBD1; J gene: TRBJ2-7; clone size: -; V gene: TRBV25-1; CDR3 protein: CASSDGTGIPYEQYF; CDR3 DNA: TGTGCCAGCAGTGATGGGACAGGGATCCCCTACGAGCAGTACTTC
D gene: TRBD1; J gene: TRBJ1-1; clone size: -; V gene: TRBV2; CDR3 protein: CASTLTGADTEAFF; CDR3 DNA: TGTGCCAGCACCCTGACAGGGGCGGACACTGAAGCTTTCTTT
D gene: -; J gene: TRBJ1-5; clone size: once; V gene: TRBV6-1; CDR3 protein: CASSEGRVSNQPQHF; CDR3 DNA: TGTGCCAGCAGTGAGGGTAGGGTGAGCAATCAGCCCCAGCATTTT
D gene: -; J gene: TRBJ2-1; clone size: -; V gene: TRBV6-5; CDR3 protein: CASSYSTGEVYNEQFF; CDR3 DNA: TGTGCCAGCAGTTACTCGACGGGGGAGGTGTACAATGAGCAGTTCTTC
D gene: -; J gene: TRBJ2-3; clone size: -; V gene: TRBV11-2; CDR3 protein: CASSSPESDTDTQYF; CDR3 DNA: TGTGCCAGCAGCTCCCCCGAGTCCGACACAGATACGCAGTATTTT